This T cell receptor (beta chain) was observed in a study of blood T cell repertoires in COVID-19. Produced via immunoSEQ multiplex PCR; TCRdb's table is partial and in-frame only. This table holds over 95,000 clones, 85% found once. Trimming cost V 7 bases and J 3 bases, with 8 bases left between them. The CDR3 contains 12 residues. CDR1 is KGHDR, CDR2 SFDVKD, per germline. This clone was recorded a few times. Material: peripheral blood. V gene TRBV24-1 combines with J gene TRBJ1-2, with D perhaps TRBD1 (5 bases). The receptor was derived from a man aged 40-50 years with acute or convalescent COVID-19. In DNA form, the CDR3 reads TGTGCCACCAGCAGGGAAGACTATGGCTACACCTTC. Translation: CATSREDYGYTF.